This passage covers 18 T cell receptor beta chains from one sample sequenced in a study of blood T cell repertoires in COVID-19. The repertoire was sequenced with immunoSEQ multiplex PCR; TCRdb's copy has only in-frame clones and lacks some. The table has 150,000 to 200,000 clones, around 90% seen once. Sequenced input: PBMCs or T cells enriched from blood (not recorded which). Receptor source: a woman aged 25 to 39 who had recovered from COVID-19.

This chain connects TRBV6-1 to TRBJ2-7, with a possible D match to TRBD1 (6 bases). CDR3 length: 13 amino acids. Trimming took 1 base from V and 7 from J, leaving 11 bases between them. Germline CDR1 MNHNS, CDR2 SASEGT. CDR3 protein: CASSEGRGWEQYF. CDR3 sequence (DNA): TGTGCCAGCAGTGAAGGCAGGGGATGGGAGCAGTACTTC.

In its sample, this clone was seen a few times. CDR3 DNA: TGCAGTGCTAGTTCGGGGACAGATAATTCACCCCTCCACTTT. Its protein is CSASSGTDNSPLHF. The chain uses TRBV20-1 and TRBJ1-6; 7 positions match TRBD1. V trimming: 3 bases; J trimming: 5 bases; junction bases outside the gene matches: 4. This CDR3 contains 14 residues. Germline-derived CDR1 and CDR2 are DFQATT and SNEGSKA (reference sequence).

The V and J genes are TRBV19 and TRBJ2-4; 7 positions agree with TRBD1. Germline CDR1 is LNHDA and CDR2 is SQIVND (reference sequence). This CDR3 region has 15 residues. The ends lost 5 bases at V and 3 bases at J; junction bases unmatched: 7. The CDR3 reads CASSLTGVVKNIQYF. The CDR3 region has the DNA TGTGCCAGTAGTCTAACAGGGGTGGTCAAAAACATTCAGTACTTC.

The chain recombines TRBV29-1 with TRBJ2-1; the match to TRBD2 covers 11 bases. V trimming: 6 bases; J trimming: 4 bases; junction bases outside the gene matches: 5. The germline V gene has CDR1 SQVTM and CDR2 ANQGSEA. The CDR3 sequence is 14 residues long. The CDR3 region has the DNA TGCAGCGTCGCCGGGACTAGCGGATACAATGAGCAGTTCTTC. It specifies CSVAGTSGYNEQFF.

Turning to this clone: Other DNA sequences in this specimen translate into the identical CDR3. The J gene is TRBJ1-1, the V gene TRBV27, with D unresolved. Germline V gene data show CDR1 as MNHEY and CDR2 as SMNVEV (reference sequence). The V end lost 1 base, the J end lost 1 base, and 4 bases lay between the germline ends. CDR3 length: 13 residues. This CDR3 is CASSLFRNTEAFF. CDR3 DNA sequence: TGTGCCAGCAGTTTATTCCGGAACACTGAAGCTTTCTTT.

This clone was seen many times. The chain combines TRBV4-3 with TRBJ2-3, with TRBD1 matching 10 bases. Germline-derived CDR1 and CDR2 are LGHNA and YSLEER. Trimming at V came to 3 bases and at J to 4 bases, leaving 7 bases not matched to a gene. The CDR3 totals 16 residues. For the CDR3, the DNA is TGCGCCAGCAGCCAGGTCGGGACAGGGGAGCCAGATACGCAGTATTTT. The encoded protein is CASSQVGTGEPDTQYF.

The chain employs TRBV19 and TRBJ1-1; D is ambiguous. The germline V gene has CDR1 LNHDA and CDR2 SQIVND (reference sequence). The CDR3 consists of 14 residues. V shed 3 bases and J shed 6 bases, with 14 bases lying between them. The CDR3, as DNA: TGTGCCAGTAGTATTGCTGGTACGGTCCCTGAAGCTTTCTTT. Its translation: CASSIAGTVPEAFF. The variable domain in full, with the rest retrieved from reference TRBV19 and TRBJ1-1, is DGGITQSPKYLFRKEGQNVTLSCEQNLNHDAMYWYRQDPGQGLRLIYYSQIVNDFQKGDIAEGYSVSREKKESFPLTVTSAQKNPTAFYLCASSIAGTVPEAFFGQGTRLTVV.

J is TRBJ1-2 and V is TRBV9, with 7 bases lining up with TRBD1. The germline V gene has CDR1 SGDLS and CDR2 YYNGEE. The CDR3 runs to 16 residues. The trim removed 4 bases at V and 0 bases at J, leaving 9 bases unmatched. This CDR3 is CASSRGRGTANYGYTF. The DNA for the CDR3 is TGTGCCAGCAGCCGAGGTCGCGGGACAGCTAACTATGGCTACACCTTC.

CDR3 residues: CASRVGQLNTEAFF. CDR3 nucleotides: TGTGCCAGCAGGGTAGGACAGTTGAACACTGAAGCTTTCTTT. The chain uses TRBV28 and TRBJ1-1; D may be TRBD1 (6 bases). Between the trimmed V and J ends, which lost 6 bases and 0 bases, there was a span of 11 bases. There are 14 residues in the CDR3. From germline, CDR1 is MDHEN and CDR2 SYDVKM.

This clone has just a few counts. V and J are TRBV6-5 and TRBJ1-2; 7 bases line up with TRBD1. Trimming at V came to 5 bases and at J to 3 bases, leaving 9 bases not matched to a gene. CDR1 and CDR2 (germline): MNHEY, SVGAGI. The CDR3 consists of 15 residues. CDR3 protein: CASSPRTGSYYGYTF. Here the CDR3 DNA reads TGTGCCAGCAGTCCCCGGACAGGAAGCTACTATGGCTACACCTTC.

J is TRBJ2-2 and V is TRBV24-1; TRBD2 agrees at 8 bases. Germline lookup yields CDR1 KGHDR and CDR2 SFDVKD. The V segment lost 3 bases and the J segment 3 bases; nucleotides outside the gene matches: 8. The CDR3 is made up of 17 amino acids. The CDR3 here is CATSDPQAGVDTGELFF. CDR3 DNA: TGTGCCACCAGTGATCCCCAAGCGGGAGTGGACACCGGGGAGCTGTTTTTT.

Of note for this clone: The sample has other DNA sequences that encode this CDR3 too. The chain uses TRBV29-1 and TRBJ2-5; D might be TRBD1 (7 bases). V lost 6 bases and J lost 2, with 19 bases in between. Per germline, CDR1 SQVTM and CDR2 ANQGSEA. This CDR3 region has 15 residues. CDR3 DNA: TGCAGCGTCGGAAGCCCCCAGGGGGGTCAAGAGACCCAGTACTTC. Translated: CSVGSPQGGQETQYF. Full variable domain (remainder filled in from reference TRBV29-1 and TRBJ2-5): SAVISQKPSRDICQRGTSLTIQCQVDSQVTMMFWYRQQPGQSLTLIATANQGSEATYESGFVIDKFPISRPNLTFSTLTVSNMSPEDSSIYLCSVGSPQGGQETQYFGPGTRLLVL.

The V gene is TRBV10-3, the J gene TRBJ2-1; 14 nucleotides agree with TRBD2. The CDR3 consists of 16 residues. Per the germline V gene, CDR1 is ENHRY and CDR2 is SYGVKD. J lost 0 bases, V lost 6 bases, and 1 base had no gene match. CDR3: CAIRGTSGSSYNEQFF. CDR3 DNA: TGTGCCATCAGAGGGACTAGCGGGAGCTCCTACAATGAGCAGTTCTTC.

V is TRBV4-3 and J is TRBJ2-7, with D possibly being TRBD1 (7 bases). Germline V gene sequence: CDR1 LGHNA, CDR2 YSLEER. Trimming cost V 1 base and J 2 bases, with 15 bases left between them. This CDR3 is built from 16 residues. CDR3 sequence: CASSQVRGQPTYEQYF. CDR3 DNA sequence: TGCGCCAGCAGCCAAGTGCGGGGACAGCCGACCTACGAGCAGTACTTC.

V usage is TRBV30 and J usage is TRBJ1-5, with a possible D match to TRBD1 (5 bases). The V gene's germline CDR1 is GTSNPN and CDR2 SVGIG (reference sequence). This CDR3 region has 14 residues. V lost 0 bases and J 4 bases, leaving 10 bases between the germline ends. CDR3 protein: CAWSVQRQNQPQHF. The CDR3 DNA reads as TGTGCCTGGAGTGTACAACGACAGAATCAGCCCCAGCATTTT.

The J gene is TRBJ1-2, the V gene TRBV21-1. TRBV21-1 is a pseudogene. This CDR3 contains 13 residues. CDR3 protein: CASSKEWGLGYTF. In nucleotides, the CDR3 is TGTGCCAGCAGCAAAGAGTGGGGACTGGGCTACACCTTC.

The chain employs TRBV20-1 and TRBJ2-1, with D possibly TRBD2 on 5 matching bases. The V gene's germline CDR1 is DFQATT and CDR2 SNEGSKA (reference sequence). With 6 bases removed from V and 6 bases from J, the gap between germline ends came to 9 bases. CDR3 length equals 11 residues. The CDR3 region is CSAARGNEQFF. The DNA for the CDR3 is TGCAGTGCAGCTCGGGGCAATGAGCAGTTCTTC.

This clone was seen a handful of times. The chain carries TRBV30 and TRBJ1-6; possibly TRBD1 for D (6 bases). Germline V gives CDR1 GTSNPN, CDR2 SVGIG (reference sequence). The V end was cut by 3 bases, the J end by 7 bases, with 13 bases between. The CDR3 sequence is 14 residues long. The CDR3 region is CAWRVTRGNSPLHF. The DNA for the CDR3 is TGTGCCTGGAGGGTGACCAGGGGAAATTCACCCCTCCACTTT.